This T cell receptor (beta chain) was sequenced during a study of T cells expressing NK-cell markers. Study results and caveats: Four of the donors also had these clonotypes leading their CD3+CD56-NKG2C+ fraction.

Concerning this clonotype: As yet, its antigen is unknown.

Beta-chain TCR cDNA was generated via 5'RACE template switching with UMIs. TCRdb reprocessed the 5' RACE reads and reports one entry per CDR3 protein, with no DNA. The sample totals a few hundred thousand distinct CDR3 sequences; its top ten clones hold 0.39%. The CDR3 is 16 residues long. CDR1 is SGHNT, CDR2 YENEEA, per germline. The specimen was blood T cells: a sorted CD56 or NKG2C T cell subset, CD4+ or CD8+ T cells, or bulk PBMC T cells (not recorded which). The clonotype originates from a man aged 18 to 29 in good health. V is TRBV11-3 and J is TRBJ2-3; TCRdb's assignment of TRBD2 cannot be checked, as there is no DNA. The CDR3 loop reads CASSLGLAGGPITQYF.